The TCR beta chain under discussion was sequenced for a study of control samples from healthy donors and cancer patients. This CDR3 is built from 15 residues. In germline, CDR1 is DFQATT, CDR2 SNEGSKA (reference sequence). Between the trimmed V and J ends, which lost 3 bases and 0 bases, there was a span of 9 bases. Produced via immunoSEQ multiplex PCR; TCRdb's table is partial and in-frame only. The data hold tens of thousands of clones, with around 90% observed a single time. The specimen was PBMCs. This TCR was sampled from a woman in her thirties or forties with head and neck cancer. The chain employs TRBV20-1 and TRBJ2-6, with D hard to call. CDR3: CSASPGSSGANVLTF. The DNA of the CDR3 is TGCAGTGCTAGTCCTGGGTCCTCTGGGGCCAACGTCCTGACTTTC.